This TCR beta chain is drawn from a study of T cells after posttransplantation cyclophosphamide. Study findings and constraints: After PTCy, TRB diversity resembled that of CNI/methotrexate controls.

The germline V gene encodes CDR1 LNHDA and CDR2 SQIVND (reference sequence). The CDR3 length is 19 residues. J was trimmed by 0 bases and V by 0 bases; bases with no gene match: 12. To note about this clone: What it recognizes is unknown.

Data came from immunoSEQ multiplex PCR; TCRdb stores just in-frame clones and leaves some out. The sample lists several thousand clones; 85% to 90% were seen once. Busulfan-fludarabine conditioning, marrow transplant, and cyclophosphamide on days +3 and +4 were administered. The chain joins TRBV19 to TRBJ2-7; TRBD2 aligns across 9 bases. This clonotype was obtained from a female patient in her 50s who received an allogeneic stem cell transplant from a related donor, was CMV-positive, and had no GVHD. Some T cells could come from the graft donor. The sample here was CD4+ T cells sorted from blood, taken 1404 days after allogeneic stem cell transplant with posttransplant cyclophosphamide. The CDR3 DNA reads as TGTGCCAGTAGTATAGATCGCCCAACCGGGACTAGCAGCTCCTACGAGCAGTACTTC. Its protein is CASSIDRPTGTSSSYEQYF.